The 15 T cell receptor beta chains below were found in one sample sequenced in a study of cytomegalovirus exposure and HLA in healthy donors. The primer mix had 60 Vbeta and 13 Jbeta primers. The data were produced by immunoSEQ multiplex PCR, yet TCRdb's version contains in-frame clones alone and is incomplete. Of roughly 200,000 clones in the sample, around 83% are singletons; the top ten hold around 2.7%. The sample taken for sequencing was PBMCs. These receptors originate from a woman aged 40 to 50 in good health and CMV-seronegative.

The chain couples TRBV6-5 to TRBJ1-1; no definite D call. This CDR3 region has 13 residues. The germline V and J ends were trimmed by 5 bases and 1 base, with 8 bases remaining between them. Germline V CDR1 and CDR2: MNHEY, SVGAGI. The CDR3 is CASSPLSNTEAFF. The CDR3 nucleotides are TGTGCCAGCAGTCCCCTTTCGAACACTGAAGCTTTCTTT.

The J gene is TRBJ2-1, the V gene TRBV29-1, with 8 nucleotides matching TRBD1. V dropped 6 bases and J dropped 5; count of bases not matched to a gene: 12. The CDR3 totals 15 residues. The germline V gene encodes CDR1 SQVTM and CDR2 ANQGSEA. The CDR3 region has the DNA TGCAGCGTGAGAACAGGGGGAGGACCGCACAATGAGCAGTTCTTC. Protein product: CSVRTGGGPHNEQFF.

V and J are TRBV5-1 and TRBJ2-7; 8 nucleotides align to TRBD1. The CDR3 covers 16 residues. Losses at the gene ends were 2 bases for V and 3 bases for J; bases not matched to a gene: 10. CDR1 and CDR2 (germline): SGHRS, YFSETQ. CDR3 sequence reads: CASSFNVWTGNYEQYF. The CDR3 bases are TGCGCCAGCAGCTTTAATGTTTGGACAGGGAACTACGAGCAGTACTTC.

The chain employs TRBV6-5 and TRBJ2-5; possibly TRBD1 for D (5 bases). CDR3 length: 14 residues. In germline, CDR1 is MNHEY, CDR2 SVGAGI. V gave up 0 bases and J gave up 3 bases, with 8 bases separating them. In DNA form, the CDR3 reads TGTGCCAGCAGTTACTCGCGACAGAAAGAGACCCAGTACTTC. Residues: CASSYSRQKETQYF.

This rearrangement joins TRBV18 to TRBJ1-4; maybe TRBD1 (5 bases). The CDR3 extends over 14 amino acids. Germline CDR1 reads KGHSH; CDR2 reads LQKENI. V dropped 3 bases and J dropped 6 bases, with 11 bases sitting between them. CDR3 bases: TGTGCCAGCTCACCTGGGACTTCGGATGAAAAACTGTTTTTT. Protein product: CASSPGTSDEKLFF.

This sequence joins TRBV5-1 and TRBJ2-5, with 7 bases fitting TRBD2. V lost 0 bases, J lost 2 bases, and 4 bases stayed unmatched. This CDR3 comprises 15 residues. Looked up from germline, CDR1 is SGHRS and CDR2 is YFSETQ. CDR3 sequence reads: CASSLVGEGQETQYF. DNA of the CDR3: TGCGCCAGCAGCTTGGTCGGGGAGGGACAAGAGACCCAGTACTTC. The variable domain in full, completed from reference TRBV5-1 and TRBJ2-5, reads KAGVTQTPRYLIKTRGQQVTLSCSPISGHRSVSWYQQTPGQGLQFLFEYFSETQRNKGNFPGRFSGRQFSNSRSEMNVSTLELGDSALYLCASSLVGEGQETQYFGPGTRLLVL.

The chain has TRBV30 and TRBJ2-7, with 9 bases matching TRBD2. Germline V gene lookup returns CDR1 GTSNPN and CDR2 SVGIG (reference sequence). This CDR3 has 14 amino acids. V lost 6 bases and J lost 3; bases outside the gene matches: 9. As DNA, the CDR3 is TGTGCCTGTACAGCGGGACTAGCTGGCTACGAGCAGTACTTC. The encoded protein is CACTAGLAGYEQYF.

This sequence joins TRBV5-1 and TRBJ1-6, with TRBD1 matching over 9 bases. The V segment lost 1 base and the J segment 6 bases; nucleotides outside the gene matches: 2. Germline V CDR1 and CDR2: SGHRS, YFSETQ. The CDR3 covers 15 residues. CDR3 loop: CASSLPDRGNSPLHF. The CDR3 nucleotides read TGCGCCAGCAGCTTGCCGGACAGGGGTAATTCACCCCTCCACTTT.

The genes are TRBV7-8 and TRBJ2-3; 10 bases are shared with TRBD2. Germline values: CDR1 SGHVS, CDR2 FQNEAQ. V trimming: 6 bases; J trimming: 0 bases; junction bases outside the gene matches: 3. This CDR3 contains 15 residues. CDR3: CASRTTSGSTDTQYF. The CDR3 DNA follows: TGTGCCAGCAGGACGACTAGCGGGAGCACAGATACGCAGTATTTT.

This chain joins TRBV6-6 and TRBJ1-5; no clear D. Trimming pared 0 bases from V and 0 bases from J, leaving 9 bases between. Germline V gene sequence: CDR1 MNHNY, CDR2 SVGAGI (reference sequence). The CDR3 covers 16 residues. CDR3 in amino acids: CASSYSSRYSNQPQHF. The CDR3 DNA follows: TGTGCCAGCAGTTACTCTTCCAGGTATAGCAATCAGCCCCAGCATTTT.

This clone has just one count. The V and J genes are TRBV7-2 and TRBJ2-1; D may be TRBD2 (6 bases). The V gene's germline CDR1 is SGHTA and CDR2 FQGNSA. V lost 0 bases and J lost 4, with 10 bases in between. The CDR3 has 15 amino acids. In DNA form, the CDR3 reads TGTGCCAGCAGCTTAGCGAGTGCGGGATACAATGAGCAGTTCTTC. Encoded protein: CASSLASAGYNEQFF.

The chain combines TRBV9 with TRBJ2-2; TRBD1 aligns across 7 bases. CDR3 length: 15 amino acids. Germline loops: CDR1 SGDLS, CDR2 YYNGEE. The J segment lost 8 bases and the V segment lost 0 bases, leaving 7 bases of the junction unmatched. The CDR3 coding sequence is TGTGCCAGCAGCGTAGGCGATGGACAGGTTGGGGAGCTGTTTTTT. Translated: CASSVGDGQVGELFF.

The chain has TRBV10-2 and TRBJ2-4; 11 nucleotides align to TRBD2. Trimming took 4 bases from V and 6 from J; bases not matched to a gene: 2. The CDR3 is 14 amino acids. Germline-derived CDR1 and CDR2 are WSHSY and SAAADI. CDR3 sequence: CASSVAGGRNIQYF. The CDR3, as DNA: TGCGCCAGCAGTGTAGCGGGAGGGCGAAACATTCAGTACTTC.

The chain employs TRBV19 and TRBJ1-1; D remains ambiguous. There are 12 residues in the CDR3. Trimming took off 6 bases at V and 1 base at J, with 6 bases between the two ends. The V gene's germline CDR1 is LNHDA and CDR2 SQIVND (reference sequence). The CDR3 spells CASSPGNTEAFF. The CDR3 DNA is TGTGCCAGTAGCCCAGGGAACACTGAAGCTTTCTTT.

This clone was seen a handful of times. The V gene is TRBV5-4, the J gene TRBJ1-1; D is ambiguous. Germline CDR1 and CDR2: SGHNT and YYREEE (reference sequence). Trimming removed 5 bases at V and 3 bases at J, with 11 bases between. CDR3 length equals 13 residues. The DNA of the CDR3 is TGTGCCAGCAGAATACCAGGTTACACTGAAGCTTTCTTT. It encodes CASRIPGYTEAFF. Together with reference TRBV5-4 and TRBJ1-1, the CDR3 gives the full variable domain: ETGVTQSPTHLIKTRGQQVTLRCSSQSGHNTVSWYQQALGQGPQFIFQYYREEENGRGNFPPRFSGLQFPNYSSELNVNALELDDSALYLCASRIPGYTEAFFGQGTRLTVV.